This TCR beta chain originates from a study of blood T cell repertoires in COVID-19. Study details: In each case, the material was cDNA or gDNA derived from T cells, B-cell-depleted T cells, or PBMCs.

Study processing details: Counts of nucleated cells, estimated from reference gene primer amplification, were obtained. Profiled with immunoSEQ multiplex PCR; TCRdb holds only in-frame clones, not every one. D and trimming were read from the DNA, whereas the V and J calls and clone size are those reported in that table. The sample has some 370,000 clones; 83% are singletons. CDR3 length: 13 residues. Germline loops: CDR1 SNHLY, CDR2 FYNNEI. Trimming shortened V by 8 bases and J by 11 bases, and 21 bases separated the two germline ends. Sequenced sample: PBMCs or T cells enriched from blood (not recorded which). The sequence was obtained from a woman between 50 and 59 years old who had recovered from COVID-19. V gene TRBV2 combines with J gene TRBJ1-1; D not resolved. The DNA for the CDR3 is TGTGCCAGCCGGGAGGCCCCCGCGACCGGGGCTTTCTTT. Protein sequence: CASREAPATGAFF.